This T cell receptor (beta chain) was observed in a study of cytomegalovirus exposure and HLA in healthy donors. Study-wide results and limits: A classifier reportedly called cytomegalovirus status with high sensitivity and specificity.

Here immunoSEQ multiplex PCR was the method, and the copy in TCRdb shows in-frame clones only, minus some. Of approximately 60,000 clones listed, about nine tenths are singletons. The CDR3 sequence is 16 residues long. The V gene end was trimmed by 4 bases and the J gene end by 7 bases; junction bases not matched to a gene: 9. Germline lookup yields CDR1 LGHNA and CDR2 YNFKEQ. This clone was counted a single time. What it recognizes is unknown. The chain recombines TRBV4-2 with TRBJ1-4; 10 bases match TRBD1. Sequencing used PBMCs. This TCR was sampled from a man aged 18 to 29 in good health and CMV-seronegative. The CDR3 loop reads CASSLPAGQGSEKLFF. The DNA for the CDR3 is TGTGCCAGCAGCCTTCCGGCGGGACAGGGGAGTGAAAAACTGTTTTTT.